This TCR beta chain was observed in a study of blood T cell repertoires in COVID-19 (dated by TCRdb to about 2020). For context, the study as a whole: Collaborator samples came from the United States, Italy and Spain and covered acute and convalescent phases of COVID-19. The prospective study material was composed of cDNA or gDNA derived from T cells, B-cell-depleted T cells, or PBMCs. Subjects who had been exposed to COVID-19, were actively infected with it, or had recovered from it provided the deeply sampled blood TCRbeta repertoires that made up the dataset. A freely available public database, intended as a resource for researchers studying the immune response to SARS-CoV-2, is where the repertoires were released. The samples were drawn from two sources: the first 160 participants of the ongoing ImmuneRACE study, and 950 to 1,500 subjects contributed by 6 global collaborators. Sample metadata almost always included a de-identified subject ID, COVID-19 status, age in years and sex. Where HLA class I and class II types were available, the types were taken from metadata supplied by the sample provider, not from assay-based typing. The paper's findings and limits, for the study overall: How much clinical and demographic metadata was included differed by source and by participant, and the metadata was provided uncurated.

In this sample, this clone turned up a few times. Its binding antigen is unknown. No much larger clonotype is one base removed from it; base qualities were not supplied. TCRbeta CDR3 regions were amplified from genomic DNA by means of the immunoSEQ Assay, a bias-controlled multiplex PCR. The paper's processing steps were these. The number of nucleated cells in each sample was estimated from the amplification of reference gene primers within the assay. To quantify the absolute abundance of each unique TCRbeta CDR3 rearrangement, sequence reads were collapsed and filtered. For each sample, productive Simpson clonality was calculated as the square root of Simpson's diversity index over productive rearrangements. What TCRdb holds here is the immuneACCESS table cut down to in-frame rearrangements. Part of the clones is not present; checked against another copy, under half of the missing clones reflect an unresolved V gene, and the others are unexplained. V, J and clone size were drawn from that table, and D and trimming were deduced from the DNA. This sample lists about 160,000 clones; over 70% were detected once. 5.6% of the sample is taken by the ten largest.

In the prospective study, participants were roughly 18 to 100 years old, resided in 25 or so geographic areas of the United States, and were enrolled through a virtual design. Cohort assignment in the prospective study relied on participant-reported clinical history from a screening survey and a study questionnaire. Mobile phlebotomists in the prospective study collected whole blood, serum and a nasopharyngeal or oropharyngeal swab from every participant. Participants in the prospective study had the option to provide additional blood draws and questionnaires over an approximately 2-month period. Prospective study blood samples were shipped either frozen or at room temperature before DNA extraction. Ends trimmed: V by 5 bases, J by 4 bases; bases unmatched to a gene: 11. According to the germline V gene (reference sequence), CDR1 reads LNHDA and CDR2 reads SQIVND. The CDR3 runs 15 residues from the cysteine to the phenylalanine. Only CDR3 DNA is held: 45 bases, read in frame from base 1.

The V gene is TRBV19 and the J gene is TRBJ2-7; TRBD1 lines up with 7 middle nucleotides. What was sequenced was PBMCs or T cells enriched from blood (not recorded which). This TCR came from a woman aged 40 to 55 with acute COVID-19. The bases read TGTGCCAGTAGTCATCTTCGACAGGGAATTTACGAGCAGTACTTC. Translated, this gives CASSHLRQGIYEQYF.